This T cell receptor (beta chain) came from a study of blood T cell repertoires in COVID-19. Study-wide background: The origin of the acute and convalescent COVID-19 samples was the United States, Italy and Spain. The cDNA or gDNA used as material had been derived from T cells, B-cell-depleted T cells, or PBMCs.

Original analysis: It was from reference gene primer amplification that nucleated cell counts were estimated. Only in-frame clones appear in the TCRdb table, and some are missing; sequencing was by immunoSEQ multiplex PCR. That table gives V, J and clone size, and the DNA gave D and trimming. Among tens of thousands of clones, around 86% were seen once, and the ten largest hold 4.9%. The sequence came from a man between 50 and 59 years old with active or convalescent COVID-19. Source material: peripheral blood.

The CDR3 here is CASSTGLGEKLFF. The CDR3 nucleotides read TGTGCCAGTAGTACGGGGTTAGGAGAAAAACTGTTTTTT. This chain links TRBV19 with TRBJ1-4; D ambiguous. Germline loops: CDR1 LNHDA, CDR2 SQIVND (reference sequence). The CDR3 runs 13 residues. V lost 4 bases and J lost 8, with 11 bases in between. The full variable domain, in which reference TRBV19 and TRBJ1-4 provide the parts outside the CDR3, is DGGITQSPKYLFRKEGQNVTLSCEQNLNHDAMYWYRQDPGQGLRLIYYSQIVNDFQKGDIAEGYSVSREKKESFPLTVTSAQKNPTAFYLCASSTGLGEKLFFGSGTQLSVL.